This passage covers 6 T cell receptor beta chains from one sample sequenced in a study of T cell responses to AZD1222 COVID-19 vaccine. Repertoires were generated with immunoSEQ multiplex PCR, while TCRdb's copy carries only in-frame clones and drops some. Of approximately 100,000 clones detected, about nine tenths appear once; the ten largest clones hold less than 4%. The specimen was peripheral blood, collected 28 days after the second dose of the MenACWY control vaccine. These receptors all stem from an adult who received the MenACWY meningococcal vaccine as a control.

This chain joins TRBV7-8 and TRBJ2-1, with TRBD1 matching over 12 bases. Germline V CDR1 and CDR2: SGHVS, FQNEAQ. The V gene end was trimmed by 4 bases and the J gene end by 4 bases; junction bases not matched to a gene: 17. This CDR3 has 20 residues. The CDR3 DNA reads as TGTGCCAGCAGCTCTCCCGGGACAGGGGGCTATAGCTACTCTTACAATGAGCAGTTCTTC. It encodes CASSSPGTGGYSYSYNEQFF. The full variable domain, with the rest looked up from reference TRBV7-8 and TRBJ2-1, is GAGVSQSPRYKVAKRGQDVALRCDPISGHVSLFWYQQALGQGPEFLTYFQNEAQLDKSGLPSDRFFAERPEGSVSTLKIQRTQQEDSAVYLCASSSPGTGGYSYSYNEQFFGPGTRLTVL.

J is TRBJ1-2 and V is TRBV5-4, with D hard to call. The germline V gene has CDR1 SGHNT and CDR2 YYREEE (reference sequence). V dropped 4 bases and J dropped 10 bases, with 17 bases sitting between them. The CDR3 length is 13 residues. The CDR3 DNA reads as TGTGCCAGCAGCCTTCAACCCAACTCCGACTACACCTTC. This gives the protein CASSLQPNSDYTF.

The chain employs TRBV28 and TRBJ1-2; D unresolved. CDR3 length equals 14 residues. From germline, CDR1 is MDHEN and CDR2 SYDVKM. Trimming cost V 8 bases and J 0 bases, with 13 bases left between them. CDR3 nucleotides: TGTGCCAGCCGATCCTCTCCCGCTAACTATGGCTACACCTTC. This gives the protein CASRSSPANYGYTF.

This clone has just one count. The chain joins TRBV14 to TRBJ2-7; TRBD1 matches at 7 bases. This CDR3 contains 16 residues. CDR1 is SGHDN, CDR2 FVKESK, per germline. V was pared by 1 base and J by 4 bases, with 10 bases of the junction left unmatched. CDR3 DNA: TGTGCCAGCAGCCAAGGACCGGGGACAGCCACTTACGAGCAGTACTTC. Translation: CASSQGPGTATYEQYF.

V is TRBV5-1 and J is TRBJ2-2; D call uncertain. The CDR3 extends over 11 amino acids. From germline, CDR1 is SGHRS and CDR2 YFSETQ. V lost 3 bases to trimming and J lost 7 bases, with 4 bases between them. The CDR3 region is CASSSYGELFF. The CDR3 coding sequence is TGCGCCAGCAGCTCATACGGGGAGCTGTTTTTT.

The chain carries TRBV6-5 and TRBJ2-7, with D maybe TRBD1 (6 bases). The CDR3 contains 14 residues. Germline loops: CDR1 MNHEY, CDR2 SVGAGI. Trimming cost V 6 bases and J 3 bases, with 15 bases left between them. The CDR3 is CASSTPGAGYEQYF. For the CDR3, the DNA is TGTGCCAGCAGCACCCCAGGGGCGGGCTACGAGCAGTACTTC.